The clone carrying this T cell receptor (beta chain) was observed once. The target antigen is unknown. The data were obtained in a study of T cell responses to AZD1222 COVID-19 vaccine. Findings and limits, study-wide: Among vaccine-associated CD4 TCRs, coverage spanned spike, with dominance at 160-218 and 743-854. Every sample of the repertoires postdated the peak T cell response. The donor cohort was predominantly white British with a female majority, and clonal diversity may have been underestimated.

Germline assignment: CDR1 SNHLY and CDR2 FYNNEI. The CDR3 loop spans 11 amino acids. V was shortened by 5 bases and J by 7 bases, with 5 bases between the two germline ends. Some clones are missing from TCRdb's copy, which holds only in-frame ones; the method was immunoSEQ multiplex PCR. Here the sample spans fewer than 75,000 clones, about 93% being singletons. This receptor was taken from an adult who received the MenACWY meningococcal vaccine as a control. This chain uses TRBV2 with TRBJ2-2; no firm D call. The starting material was peripheral blood, obtained 28 days after the second dose of the MenACWY control vaccine. Written as DNA, the CDR3 is TGTGCCAGCAGTCTACGCGGGGAGCTGTTTTTT. Translating it yields CASSLRGELFF.